This TCR beta chain was documented in a study of beta chain features in type 1 diabetes. The overall study: Regarding age, gender and cell yields, patients proved similar to healthy donors. The study examined around 99,000,000 sorted cells across all samples.

The study, taken as a whole, reports: cDNA sequencing could over-represent cells with high TCR expression. Patients with type 1 diabetes carried fewer insertions and had more deletions at their VDJ junctions.

Since all of the isolated RNA was reverse transcribed, expressed TCRB transcripts were what got sequenced. The table came from immunoSEQ multiplex PCR; TCRdb's copy has only in-frame clones and leaves some out. This table holds about 900,000 clones, 17% found once. The CDR3 length is 12 residues. V was clipped by 1 base and J by 2 bases, with 3 bases between them. Germline V gene data show CDR1 as SGHRS and CDR2 as YFSETQ. Notes on this clone: Its antigen is as yet unknown. Other nucleotide sequences in the sample specify the same CDR3.

The V and J genes are TRBV5-1 and TRBJ1-2; no clear D gene. The TCR comes from a woman in her late teens or twenties in good health. Sequencing was performed on naive CD4+ T cells from blood. The CDR3: CASSLSNYGYTF. CDR3 sequence (DNA): TGCGCCAGCAGCTTGTCGAACTATGGCTACACCTTC.